One sample yielded the 15 T cell receptor beta chains listed below, sequenced in a study of T cell responses to AZD1222 COVID-19 vaccine. Only in-frame clones appear in the TCRdb table, and some are missing; sequencing was by immunoSEQ multiplex PCR. The data contain some 180,000 clones, approximately 91% of them singletons. This sample comprised peripheral blood, obtained 28 days after the second AZD1222 dose. The source of these receptors is an adult who received the AZD1222 COVID-19 vaccine.

This chain joins TRBV14 and TRBJ1-4, with D perhaps TRBD1 (6 bases). Germline V CDR1 and CDR2: SGHDN, FVKESK. The V gene lost 4 bases and the J gene lost 0 bases, with 21 bases spanning the gap. The CDR3 is made up of 19 amino acids. CDR3 region: CASSPTSGQTDATNEKLFF. Here the CDR3 DNA reads TGTGCCAGCAGCCCCACTTCAGGACAGACAGATGCAACTAATGAAAAACTGTTTTTT. The full variable domain, in which reference TRBV14 and TRBJ1-4 provide the parts outside the CDR3, is EAGVTQFPSHSVIEKGQTVTLRCDPISGHDNLYWYRRVMGKEIKFLLHFVKESKQDESGMPNNRFLAERTGGTYSTLKVQPAELEDSGVYFCASSPTSGQTDATNEKLFFGSGTQLSVL.

The chain joins TRBV7-2 to TRBJ1-2; the match to TRBD1 covers 7 bases. The CDR3 runs 15 residues. After removal of 4 bases from V and 8 bases from J, the junction contained 13 bases not matched to a gene. Germline V lookup: CDR1 SGHTA, CDR2 FQGNSA. CDR3 sequence (DNA): TGTGCCAGCAGCTATAAAGAGACAGGGTTAAGCGGCTACACCTTC. As protein: CASSYKETGLSGYTF.

The V and J genes are TRBV7-9 and TRBJ2-7, with unresolved D. This CDR3 comprises 12 residues. Germline V gene sequence: CDR1 SEHNR, CDR2 FQNEAQ (reference sequence). With 2 bases removed from V and 6 bases from J, the gap between germline ends came to 8 bases. The DNA of the CDR3 is TGTGCCAGCAGCTTACGGGCCGCCGAGCAGTACTTC. This sequence encodes CASSLRAAEQYF.

J is TRBJ1-1 and V is TRBV9, with 10 bases matching TRBD1. V was pared by 3 bases and J by 1 base, with 3 bases of the junction left unmatched. CDR1 and CDR2 from the germline V gene are SGDLS and YYNGEE. The CDR3 runs to 15 residues. The CDR3 region is CASSDRQGANTEAFF. CDR3 DNA: TGTGCCAGCAGCGATCGACAGGGGGCGAACACTGAAGCTTTCTTT.

This clone was seen ten or more times. The chain couples TRBV7-9 to TRBJ1-1; maybe TRBD1 (5 bases). Trimming left V 8 bases short and J 5 bases short, with 18 bases between. Per germline, CDR1 SEHNR and CDR2 FQNEAQ (reference sequence). The CDR3 is 14 residues long. The CDR3: CASGGGVGGTEAFF. For the CDR3, the DNA is TGTGCCAGCGGAGGCGGTGTCGGGGGGACTGAAGCTTTCTTT.

V is TRBV5-5 and J is TRBJ1-4; D is perhaps TRBD1 (5 bases). Deletions cut 6 bases from V and 8 bases from J, with 14 bases between. The germline V gene encodes CDR1 SGHKS and CDR2 YYEKEE (reference sequence). The CDR3 contains 13 residues. CDR3 sequence: CASNRGREEKLFF. CDR3 DNA: TGTGCCAGCAATCGGGGCCGCGAGGAAAAACTGTTTTTT.

This chain links TRBV11-2 with TRBJ1-5; D remains ambiguous. This CDR3 region has 14 residues. Germline-derived CDR1 and CDR2 are SGHAT and FQNNGV. V lost 5 bases and J lost 6, with 14 bases in between. Written as DNA, the CDR3 is TGTGCCAGCAGCAAGGACGGGTGGGGTCAGCCCCAGCATTTT. Its translation is CASSKDGWGQPQHF.

This chain connects TRBV7-2 to TRBJ2-7, with no clear D. Germline loops: CDR1 SGHTA, CDR2 FQGNSA. The length of the CDR3 is 12 residues. The V end lost 2 bases, the J end lost 2 bases, and 4 bases lay between the germline ends. The CDR3 DNA reads as TGTGCCAGCAGCTTATTCGCCTACGAGCAGTACTTC. It specifies CASSLFAYEQYF.

The chain recombines TRBV7-9 with TRBJ1-4; TRBD1 might be the D (5 bases). The CDR3 spans 14 residues. V was cut by 5 bases and J by 6 bases, with 13 bases left in between. Germline loops: CDR1 SEHNR, CDR2 FQNEAQ (reference sequence). CDR3 DNA sequence: TGTGCCAGCAGCCTGACAGCAAACCATGAAAAACTGTTTTTT. Amino acids: CASSLTANHEKLFF.

The chain uses TRBV20-1 and TRBJ1-2, with a possible D match to TRBD1 (5 bases). The germline CDR1 and CDR2 sequences are DFQATT and SNEGSKA (reference sequence). The CDR3 is 11 amino acids. V was cut by 6 bases and J by 3 bases, with 8 bases left in between. CDR3 amino acids: CSAGTDYGYTF. The DNA of the CDR3 is TGCAGTGCGGGGACGGACTATGGCTACACCTTC.

The genes are TRBV4-1 and TRBJ1-1; TRBD1 agrees at 9 bases. Trimming removed 8 bases from V and 7 bases from J; junction bases left unmatched: 8. Germline loops: CDR1 MGHRA, CDR2 YSYEKL. The CDR3 sequence is 13 residues long. CDR3 protein: CASADRTGDEAFF. CDR3 nucleotides: TGCGCCAGCGCGGACCGGACAGGGGATGAAGCTTTCTTT.

This clone was detected only once. The J gene is TRBJ1-2, the V gene TRBV6-5, with D perhaps matching TRBD1 (5 bases). V was cut by 0 bases and J by 8 bases, with 10 bases left in between. Per germline, CDR1 MNHEY and CDR2 SVGAGI. There are 13 residues in the CDR3. The CDR3 DNA reads TGTGCCAGCAGTTACTCGGGCAGGGAAGGCTACACCTTC. It translates to CASSYSGREGYTF.

The chain links TRBV14 to TRBJ1-2; weak D call: TRBD1 (5 bases). Trimming cost V 1 base and J 6 bases, with 21 bases left between them. The CDR3 runs to 17 residues. Germline V gives CDR1 SGHDN, CDR2 FVKESK. CDR3 DNA: TGTGCCAGCAGCCAAGTTAAAACAAGGGGCAGGTTCGATGGCTACACCTTC. Protein: CASSQVKTRGRFDGYTF.

The chain uses TRBV27 and TRBJ1-3; TRBD1 matches 7 bases. This CDR3 comprises 15 residues. Per the germline V gene, CDR1 is MNHEY and CDR2 is SMNVEV (reference sequence). Trimming at V came to 5 bases and at J to 1 base, leaving 5 bases not matched to a gene. CDR3 in amino acids: CASSPTGWSGNTIYF. The CDR3 nucleotides are TGTGCCAGCAGTCCGACAGGGTGGTCTGGAAACACCATATATTTT.

The count of this clone is one. This chain uses TRBV7-9 with TRBJ1-2; possibly TRBD1 for D (6 bases). CDR1 is SEHNR, CDR2 FQNEAQ, per germline (reference sequence). V lost 5 bases, J lost 7 bases, and 11 bases lay in between. CDR3 length equals 12 residues. The CDR3 loop is CASSPGGLGYTF. The CDR3 bases are TGTGCCAGCAGCCCCGGGGGGCTTGGCTACACCTTC.